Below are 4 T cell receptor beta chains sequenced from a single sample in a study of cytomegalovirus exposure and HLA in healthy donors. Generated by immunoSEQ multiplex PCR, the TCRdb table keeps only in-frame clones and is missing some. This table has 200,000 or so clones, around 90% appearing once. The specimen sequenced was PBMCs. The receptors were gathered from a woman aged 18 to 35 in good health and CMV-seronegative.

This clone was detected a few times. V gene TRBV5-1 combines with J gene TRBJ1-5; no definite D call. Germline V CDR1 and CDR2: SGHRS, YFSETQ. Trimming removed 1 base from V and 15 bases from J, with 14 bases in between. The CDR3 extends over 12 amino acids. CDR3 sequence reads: CASSLWASSRHF. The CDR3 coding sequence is TGCGCCAGCAGCTTGTGGGCGTCGTCTCGGCATTTT.

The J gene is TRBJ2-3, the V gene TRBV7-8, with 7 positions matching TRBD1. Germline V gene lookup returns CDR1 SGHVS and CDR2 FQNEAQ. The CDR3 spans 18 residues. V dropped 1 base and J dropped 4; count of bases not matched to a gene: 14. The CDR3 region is CASSLGRGMRQGSDTQYF. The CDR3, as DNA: TGTGCCAGCAGCTTAGGTCGAGGTATGCGACAGGGCTCAGATACGCAGTATTTT.

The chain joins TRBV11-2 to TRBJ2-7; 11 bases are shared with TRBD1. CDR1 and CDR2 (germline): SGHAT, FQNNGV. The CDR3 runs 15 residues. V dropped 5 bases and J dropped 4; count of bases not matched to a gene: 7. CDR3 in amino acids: CASSKDRGLEYEQYF. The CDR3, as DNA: TGTGCCAGCAGCAAGGACAGGGGGCTTGAGTACGAGCAGTACTTC.

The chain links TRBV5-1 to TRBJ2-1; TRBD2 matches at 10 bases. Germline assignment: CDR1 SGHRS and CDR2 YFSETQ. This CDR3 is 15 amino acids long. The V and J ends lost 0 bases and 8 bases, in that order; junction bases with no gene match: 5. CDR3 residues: CASSLALAGVDEQFF. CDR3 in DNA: TGCGCCAGCAGCTTGGCGCTAGCGGGAGTGGATGAGCAGTTCTTC.